The subject of this entry is one T cell receptor beta chain. What it recognizes is unknown. The sample belongs to a study of regulatory and conventional T cells in RAG deficiency. The sorted conventional CD4+ T cells were CD25-low and CD127-high, with genomic DNA sequenced. Sequencing used immunoSEQ multiplex PCR; TCRdb keeps in-frame clones, though not all of them. Counted here are about 30,000 clones, 90% to 97% occurring once; the ten biggest clones make up 0.35%. The CDR3 runs to 18 residues. With 0 bases clipped from V and 4 bases from J, the junction kept 7 bases outside the gene matches. The V gene's germline CDR1 is MNHNS and CDR2 SASEGT. Whole-study findings and limits: RAG-deficient patients showed markedly lower Shannon entropy and higher Simpson indices than control T-cell subsets. These Omenn syndrome Treg sorts may hold peripherally activated cells instead.

Separately, the same data were catalogued under a study of regulatory T cells. From that paper: Amplification used 52 TRBV primers and 13 TRBJ primers.

The sequence was obtained from a human donor in good health. The chain combines TRBV6-1 with TRBJ2-1, with 12 bases that match TRBD1. The sequenced sample consisted of CD25- CD4+ T cells sorted from blood. DNA for the CDR3: TGTGCCAGCAGTGAAGCGCCCCGGGACAGGGGGCGATACAATGAGCAGTTCTTC. Protein: CASSEAPRDRGRYNEQFF.